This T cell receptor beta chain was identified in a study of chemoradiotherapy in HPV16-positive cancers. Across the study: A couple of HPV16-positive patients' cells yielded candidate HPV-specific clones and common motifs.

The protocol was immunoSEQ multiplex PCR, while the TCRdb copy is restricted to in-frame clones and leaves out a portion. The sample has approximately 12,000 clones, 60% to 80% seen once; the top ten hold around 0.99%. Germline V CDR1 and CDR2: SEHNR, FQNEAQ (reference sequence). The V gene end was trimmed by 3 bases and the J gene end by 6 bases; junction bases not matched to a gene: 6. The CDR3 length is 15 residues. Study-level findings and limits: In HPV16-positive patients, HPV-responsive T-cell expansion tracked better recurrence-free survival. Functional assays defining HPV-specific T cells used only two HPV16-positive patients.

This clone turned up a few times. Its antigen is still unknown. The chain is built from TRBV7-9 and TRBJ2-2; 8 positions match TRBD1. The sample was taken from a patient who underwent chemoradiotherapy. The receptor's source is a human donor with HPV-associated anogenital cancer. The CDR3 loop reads CASSFRRGRPGELFF. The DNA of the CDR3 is TGTGCCAGCAGCTTTCGCAGGGGGCGCCCCGGGGAGCTGTTTTTT.